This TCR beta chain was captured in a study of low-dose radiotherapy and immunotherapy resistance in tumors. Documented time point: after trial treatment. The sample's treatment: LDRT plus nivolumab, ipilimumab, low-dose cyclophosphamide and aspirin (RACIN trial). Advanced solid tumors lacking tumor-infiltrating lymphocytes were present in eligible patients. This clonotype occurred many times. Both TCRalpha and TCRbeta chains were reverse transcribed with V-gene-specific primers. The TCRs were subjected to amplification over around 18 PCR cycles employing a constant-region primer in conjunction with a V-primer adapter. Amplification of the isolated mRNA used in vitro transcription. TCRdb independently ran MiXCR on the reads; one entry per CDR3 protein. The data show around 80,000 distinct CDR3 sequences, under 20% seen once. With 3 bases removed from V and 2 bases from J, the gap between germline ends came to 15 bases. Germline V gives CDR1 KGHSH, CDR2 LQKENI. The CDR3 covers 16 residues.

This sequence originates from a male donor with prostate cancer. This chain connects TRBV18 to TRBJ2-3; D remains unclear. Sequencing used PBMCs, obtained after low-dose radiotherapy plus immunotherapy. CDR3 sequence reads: CASSPMDPRSTDTQYF. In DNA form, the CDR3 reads TGTGCCAGCTCACCGATGGACCCTAGGTCCACAGATACGCAGTATTTT.